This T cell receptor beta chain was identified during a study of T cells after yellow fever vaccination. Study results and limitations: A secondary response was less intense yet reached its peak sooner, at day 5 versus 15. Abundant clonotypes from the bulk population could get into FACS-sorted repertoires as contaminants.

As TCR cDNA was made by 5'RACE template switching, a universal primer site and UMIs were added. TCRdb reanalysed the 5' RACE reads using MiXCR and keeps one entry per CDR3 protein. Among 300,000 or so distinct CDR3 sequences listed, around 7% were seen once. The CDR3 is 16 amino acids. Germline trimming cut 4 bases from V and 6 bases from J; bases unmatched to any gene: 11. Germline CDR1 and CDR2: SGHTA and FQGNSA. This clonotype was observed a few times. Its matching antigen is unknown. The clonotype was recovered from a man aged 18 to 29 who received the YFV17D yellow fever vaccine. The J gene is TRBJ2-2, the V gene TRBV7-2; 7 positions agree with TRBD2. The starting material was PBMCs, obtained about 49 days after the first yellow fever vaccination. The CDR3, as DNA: TGTGCCAGCAGCTGGTCCGGGACTACTTCGTCCGGGGAGCTGTTTTTT. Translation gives CASSWSGTTSSGELFF. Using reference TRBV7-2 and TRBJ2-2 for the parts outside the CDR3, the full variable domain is GAGVSQSPSNKVTEKGKDVELRCDPISGHTALYWYRQSLGQGLEFLIYFQGNSAPDKSGLPSDRFSAERTGGSVSTLTIQRTQQEDSAVYLCASSWSGTTSSGELFFGEGSRLTVL.